Sequencing of this TCR beta chain was carried out in a study of shared clonotypes between healthy human individuals. This table comes from immunoSEQ multiplex PCR, and its TCRdb copy is limited to in-frame clones, with some not included. The data show over 2,000,000 clones, roughly 95% seen once. Naive CD8 cells comprised CD45RO-negative, CCR7-positively selected cells, excluding terminally differentiated effector memory CD45RA+ cells. Trimming cost V 6 bases and J 2 bases; bases outside gene matches: 9. The CDR3 totals 15 residues. CDR1 and CDR2 (germline): MDHEN, SYDVKM. The receptor was isolated from a man between 18 and 29 years old in good health. Some clones in this sample may be carry-over from other donors' samples. The sample consisted of naive CD8+ T cells from PBMCs. V and J are TRBV28 and TRBJ2-7, with 8 bases matching TRBD1. CDR3 sequence reads: CASRPTGATTYEQYF. The CDR3 nucleotides read TGTGCCAGCAGGCCGACAGGGGCCACAACCTACGAGCAGTACTTC.